Following are 27 T cell receptor beta chains from one sample sequenced in a study of OX40 agonist ivuxolimab in advanced cancers. Sequencing was performed with immunoSEQ multiplex PCR; in TCRdb, only in-frame clones are kept and a portion is missing. The table has 75,000 to 100,000 clones, around 87% seen once; the top ten hold 0.32%. Sequencing used CD4+ or CD8+ T cells sorted from blood, obtained in a trial of the OX40 agonist ivuxolimab. These receptor sequences come from an adult with an advanced solid tumor such as melanoma, head and neck, liver or kidney cancer.

The chain recombines TRBV10-1 with TRBJ1-5, with D possibly TRBD1 on 5 matching bases. CDR1 WNHNN and CDR2 SYGVQD come from the germline V gene (reference sequence). V was pared by 6 bases and J by 8 bases, with 17 bases between. This CDR3 comprises 14 residues. This CDR3 reads CASSPGTSGEPQHF. CDR3 in DNA: TGCGCCAGCAGCCCCGGGACTTCTGGGGAGCCCCAGCATTTT.

The chain uses TRBV7-3 and TRBJ1-5; D is possibly TRBD1 (6 bases). Germline V CDR1 and CDR2: SGHTA, FQGTGA. The CDR3 contains 14 residues. The ends were cut back, 4 bases at V and 7 bases at J, with 14 bases in the middle. The CDR3 sequence is CASSSDSRGQPQHF. DNA for the CDR3: TGTGCCAGCAGCTCGGACAGCCGAGGGCAGCCCCAGCATTTT.

The V gene is TRBV28, the J gene TRBJ2-7; 10 bases are shared with TRBD2. Germline V lookup: CDR1 MDHEN, CDR2 SYDVKM. V lost 3 bases and J lost 4; bases outside the gene matches: 6. There are 15 residues in the CDR3. CDR3 sequence (DNA): TGTGCCAGCAGTTTCGCACTAGCGGGACGATACGAGCAGTACTTC. Translation: CASSFALAGRYEQYF.

The count of this clone is one. J is TRBJ2-2 and V is TRBV6-5; the D call may be TRBD1 or TRBD2 (5 bases each). This CDR3 spans 15 amino acids. V was clipped by 6 bases and J by 0 bases, with 11 bases between them. The V gene's germline CDR1 is MNHEY and CDR2 SVGAGI. CDR3 DNA: TGTGCCAGCAGGATGGGACCGACGAACACCGGGGAGCTGTTTTTT. Translated: CASRMGPTNTGELFF.

This chain uses TRBV14 with TRBJ2-1, with D hard to call. The germline V gene encodes CDR1 SGHDN and CDR2 FVKESK. The CDR3 runs to 17 residues. The germline V and J ends were trimmed by 0 bases and 7 bases, with 19 bases remaining between them. CDR3 sequence: CASSQEEQDPLKNEQFF. CDR3 DNA sequence: TGTGCCAGCAGCCAAGAGGAGCAGGACCCGTTAAAGAATGAGCAGTTCTTC.

This rearrangement joins TRBV27 to TRBJ1-1, with D possibly TRBD1 on 5 matching bases. The CDR3 consists of 13 residues. With 3 bases removed from V and 5 bases from J, the gap between germline ends came to 10 bases. The germline V gene encodes CDR1 MNHEY and CDR2 SMNVEV (reference sequence). This CDR3 reads CASSFFGGTEAFF. CDR3 bases: TGTGCCAGCAGTTTCTTTGGGGGAACTGAAGCTTTCTTT.

This chain connects TRBV30 to TRBJ1-4; unclear D gene. The germline V gene has CDR1 GTSNPN and CDR2 SVGIG (reference sequence). The CDR3 runs 14 residues. The germline V and J ends were trimmed by 4 bases and 7 bases, with 16 bases remaining between them. In DNA form, the CDR3 reads TGTGCCTGGAATACGCCCCTACTGGGTGAAAAACTGTTTTTT. Amino acid sequence: CAWNTPLLGEKLFF.

The rearrangement joins TRBV25-1 to TRBJ1-3; 7 nucleotides line up with TRBD1. Trimming removed 2 bases from V and 4 bases from J; junction bases left unmatched: 8. This CDR3 has 16 residues. Germline CDR1 is MGHDK and CDR2 is SYGVNS. The CDR3 protein is CASSERTGAFGNTIYF. In DNA form, the CDR3 reads TGTGCCAGCAGTGAAAGAACAGGGGCTTTCGGAAACACCATATATTTT.

The chain links TRBV7-9 to TRBJ2-1, with D possibly TRBD2 on 5 matching bases. Germline-derived CDR1 and CDR2 are SEHNR and FQNEAQ (reference sequence). V was cut by 2 bases and J by 3 bases, with 14 bases left in between. The CDR3 loop spans 16 amino acids. As DNA, the CDR3 is TGTGCCAGCAGCTTACTCAGCCTAGCTGGCTACAATGAGCAGTTCTTC. It specifies CASSLLSLAGYNEQFF. Filled out from reference TRBV7-9 and TRBJ2-1, the complete variable domain reads DTGVSQNPRHKITKRGQNVTFRCDPISEHNRLYWYRQTLGQGPEFLTYFQNEAQLEKSRLLSDRFSAERPKGSFSTLEIQRTEQGDSAMYLCASSLLSLAGYNEQFFGPGTRLTVL.

The chain uses TRBV7-9 and TRBJ2-3; weak D call: TRBD1 (6 bases). The CDR3 extends over 17 amino acids. The germline CDR1 and CDR2 sequences are SEHNR and FQNEAQ (reference sequence). V dropped 5 bases and J dropped 1 base, with 19 bases sitting between them. CDR3 in amino acids: CASSLGTTNPRTDTQYF. CDR3 nucleotides: TGTGCCAGCAGCCTTGGGACAACTAATCCCCGCACAGATACGCAGTATTTT.

V usage is TRBV7-9 and J usage is TRBJ1-3, with D possibly TRBD1 on 5 matching bases. The germline CDR1 and CDR2 sequences are SEHNR and FQNEAQ (reference sequence). The CDR3 loop spans 16 amino acids. Trimming cost V 1 base and J 2 bases, with 12 bases left between them. The CDR3 DNA reads TGTGCCAGCAGCTTAGTAGGGGCGAGGGCTGGAAACACCATATATTTT. Its protein product is CASSLVGARAGNTIYF.

This sequence joins TRBV5-4 and TRBJ1-1, with D possibly matching TRBD1 (6 bases). CDR3 length: 14 amino acids. Germline V gene sequence: CDR1 SGHNT, CDR2 YYREEE (reference sequence). The germline V and J ends were trimmed by 7 bases and 3 bases, with 16 bases remaining between them. CDR3 residues: CASGQQGLDTEAFF. The CDR3, as DNA: TGTGCCAGCGGACAACAGGGCTTGGACACTGAAGCTTTCTTT.

The rearrangement joins TRBV6-6 to TRBJ1-1, with D perhaps matching TRBD1 (5 bases). V dropped 6 bases and J dropped 0 bases, with 11 bases sitting between them. This CDR3 spans 14 amino acids. Germline V gene sequence: CDR1 MNHNY, CDR2 SVGAGI (reference sequence). The CDR3 bases are TGTGCCAGCAGAGACGGGACGGTGAACACTGAAGCTTTCTTT. Protein sequence: CASRDGTVNTEAFF.

In its sample, this clone was seen once. The chain couples TRBV5-4 to TRBJ2-3, with 12 positions matching TRBD2. There are 16 residues in the CDR3. Germline CDR1 is SGHNT and CDR2 is YYREEE (reference sequence). Trimming took 4 bases from V and 4 from J; bases not matched to a gene: 7. The CDR3, as DNA: TGTGCCAGCAGCCAAGGACTAGCGGGAAGGGCAGATACGCAGTATTTT. Its translation: CASSQGLAGRADTQYF.

CDR3 DNA sequence: TGTGCCAGCAGCAAGAAAAGGATTTCTAGCACAGATACGCAGTATTTT. Its protein is CASSKKRISSTDTQYF. V and J are TRBV21-1 and TRBJ2-3. TRBV21-1 is marked as a pseudogene. The CDR3 has 16 residues.

V usage is TRBV28 and J usage is TRBJ1-2; the D gene is possibly TRBD1 (5 bases). This CDR3 comprises 13 residues. V gave up 0 bases and J gave up 8 bases, with 10 bases separating them. Germline loops: CDR1 MDHEN, CDR2 SYDVKM. The CDR3 here is CASSLWTVGGYTF. The CDR3 DNA sequence: TGTGCCAGCAGTTTATGGACAGTCGGAGGCTACACCTTC.

This chain links TRBV6-5 with TRBJ2-5, with D possibly matching TRBD1 (5 bases). The CDR3 covers 12 residues. The germline gives CDR1 MNHEY, CDR2 SVGAGI. CDR3 nucleotides: TGTGCTACCAAAGGGGTACGTGAGACCCAGTACTTC. It specifies CATKGVRETQYF.

The chain couples TRBV5-1 to TRBJ2-2; D ambiguous. Germline V gene data show CDR1 as SGHRS and CDR2 as YFSETQ. Trimming took off 0 bases at V and 6 bases at J, with 6 bases between the two ends. This CDR3 contains 13 residues. The CDR3 region has the DNA TGCGCCAGCAGCTTGGAAGGAGCCGGGGAGCTGTTTTTT. Translated, it gives CASSLEGAGELFF.

V and J are TRBV9 and TRBJ1-2; D possibly corresponds to TRBD1 (6 bases). The CDR3 spans 17 residues. V dropped 0 bases and J dropped 5 bases, with 20 bases sitting between them. The germline gives CDR1 SGDLS, CDR2 YYNGEE. The CDR3 DNA is TGTGCCAGCAGCGTAGACCCATCGGGCAGGGGAGGATATGGCTACACCTTC. This encodes CASSVDPSGRGGYGYTF.

The gene calls are TRBV2 and TRBJ1-1; D is unresolved. The V end lost 6 bases, the J end lost 1 base, and 9 bases lay between the germline ends. CDR3 length: 13 residues. Germline lookup yields CDR1 SNHLY and CDR2 FYNNEI. CDR3 DNA sequence: TGTGCCAGCAGGTCGGACTGGAACACTGAAGCTTTCTTT. Amino acids: CASRSDWNTEAFF.

The V gene is TRBV5-1, the J gene TRBJ2-1; 9 bases align to TRBD2. After removal of 0 bases from V and 9 bases from J, the junction contained 7 bases not matched to a gene. The CDR3 consists of 15 residues. Germline loops: CDR1 SGHRS, CDR2 YFSETQ. Here the CDR3 reads CASSLGGGGAVEQFF. For the CDR3, the DNA is TGCGCCAGCAGCTTGGGAGGCGGGGGGGCCGTTGAGCAGTTCTTC. The full variable domain, in which reference TRBV5-1 and TRBJ2-1 provide the parts outside the CDR3, is KAGVTQTPRYLIKTRGQQVTLSCSPISGHRSVSWYQQTPGQGLQFLFEYFSETQRNKGNFPGRFSGRQFSNSRSEMNVSTLELGDSALYLCASSLGGGGAVEQFFGPGTRLTVL.

This sequence joins TRBV11-2 and TRBJ2-1; 13 bases map to TRBD2. The V gene's germline CDR1 is SGHAT and CDR2 FQNNGV. Unmatched junction bases numbered 11, after V lost 5 bases and J lost 4 bases. The CDR3 length is 18 residues. The DNA for the CDR3 is TGTGCCAGCAGCCACCGACTAGCGGGGGGACTACAATACAATGAGCAGTTCTTC. Amino acid sequence: CASSHRLAGGLQYNEQFF.

The rearrangement joins TRBV28 to TRBJ1-5; 11 positions agree with TRBD1. The CDR3 loop spans 16 amino acids. With 3 bases clipped from V and 3 bases from J, the junction kept 4 bases outside the gene matches. Per germline, CDR1 MDHEN and CDR2 SYDVKM. As DNA, the CDR3 is TGTGCCAGCAGTTTCGGACAGGGGGCCTACAATCAGCCCCAGCATTTT. Its protein product is CASSFGQGAYNQPQHF.

This chain joins TRBV5-5 and TRBJ2-5; D is uncertain. The germline V and J ends were trimmed by 3 bases and 2 bases, with 5 bases remaining between them. Per germline, CDR1 SGHKS and CDR2 YYEKEE (reference sequence). This CDR3 is built from 12 residues. The CDR3 here is CASSSGQETQYF. CDR3 DNA sequence: TGTGCCAGCAGCTCCGGGCAAGAGACCCAGTACTTC.

This chain joins TRBV6-1 and TRBJ2-2, with no clear D. V lost 4 bases to trimming and J lost 1 base, with 4 bases between them. Germline CDR1 is MNHNS and CDR2 is SASEGT. CDR3 size: 13 residues. The CDR3 DNA follows: TGTGCCAGCAGTGGACAGAACACCGGGGAGCTGTTTTTT. It translates to CASSGQNTGELFF.

This rearrangement joins TRBV5-8 to TRBJ2-7; 11 bases line up with TRBD2. Germline CDR1 SGHTS, CDR2 YDEGEE. There are 15 residues in the CDR3. J lost 1 base, V lost 0 bases, and 0 bases had no gene match. DNA of the CDR3: TGTGCCAGCAGCTTGGGACTAGCGGGATCCTACGAGCAGTACTTC. Its protein is CASSLGLAGSYEQYF.

This clone appeared once. The chain employs TRBV7-8 and TRBJ1-5; the D gene is possibly TRBD1 (5 bases). CDR1 is SGHVS and CDR2 is FQNEAQ in the germline V gene. The germline V and J ends were trimmed by 1 base and 6 bases, with 13 bases remaining between them. This CDR3 comprises 15 residues. CDR3: CASSLDRTLTQPQHF. DNA of the CDR3: TGTGCCAGCAGCTTAGATCGGACATTAACTCAGCCCCAGCATTTT.